A selection of T cell receptor beta chains follows, all from one sample in a study of cytomegalovirus exposure and HLA in healthy donors. Profiling relied on immunoSEQ multiplex PCR, and the TCRdb table lists in-frame clones only, not all of them. The sample shows 100,000 to 150,000 clones, about 8.5% of them seen only once. The sample consisted of PBMCs. These TCRs come from a man aged 40-50 years in good health and CMV-seronegative. CDR3s include the opening cysteine and the closing phenylalanine or tryptophan. The D gene is left open where the match is weak. Not every row has a clone size; where given, it reads once, few, many or a size class.

abundance	d_gene	j_gene	len	v_gene	CDR3aa	CDR3nt
many	-	TRBJ2-1	15	TRBV21-1	CASSGGVDLTPEQFF	TGTGCCAGCAGCGGCGGGGTAGACCTCACGCCTGAGCAGTTCTTC
-	-	TRBJ1-1	13	TRBV6-5	CASSPFERTKAFF	TGTGCCAGCAGTCCATTTGAAAGGACTAAAGCTTTCTTT
-	-	TRBJ1-1	14	TRBV7-6	CASSLGGQFTEAFF	TGTGCCAGCAGCTTAGGGGGCCAATTCACTGAAGCTTTCTTT
-	-	TRBJ2-7	15	TRBV2	CASTPRVGGGDEQYF	TGTGCCAGCACCCCCCGGGTGGGAGGGGGAGACGAGCAGTACTTC
few	-	TRBJ1-6	17	TRBV4-1	CASSQATLQGGNSPLHF	TGCGCCAGCAGCCAAGCGACTTTACAGGGAGGGAACTCACCCCTCCACTTT
few	-	TRBJ1-1	15	TRBV28	CASSPIRVRITEAFF	TGTGCCAGCAGTCCCATCCGGGTACGAATCACTGAAGCTTTCTTT
few	-	TRBJ1-1	13	TRBV18	CASSPKRAGLAFF	TGTGCCAGCTCACCTAAGCGGGCTGGTTTGGCTTTCTTT
few	TRBD1	TRBJ2-7	13	TRBV29-1	CSVLQGANTEQYF	TGCAGCGTACTACAGGGGGCTAATACCGAGCAGTACTTC
-	-	TRBJ1-1	15	TRBV5-1	CASRGSGLMNTEAFF	TGCGCCAGCAGAGGGTCAGGGCTCATGAACACTGAAGCTTTCTTT
many	-	TRBJ1-1	15	TRBV10-3	CAISGPRDTNTEAFF	TGTGCCATCAGTGGGCCCCGGGACACGAACACTGAAGCTTTCTTT
-	TRBD2	TRBJ2-3	15	TRBV6-1	CASSAGGLGTDTQYF	TGTGCCAGCAGTGCGGGGGGGCTGGGCACAGATACGCAGTATTTT
few	-	TRBJ1-1	11	TRBV29-1	CSSGGGREAFF	TGCAGCTCGGGGGGAGGCCGAGAAGCTTTCTTT
-	-	TRBJ2-3	13	TRBV19	CASRKDNTDTQYF	TGTGCCAGTAGAAAGGACAACACAGATACGCAGTATTTT
-	TRBD2	TRBJ2-1	15	TRBV9	CASSVERGAYNEQFF	TGTGCCAGCTCCGTTGAGCGGGGGGCCTACAATGAGCAGTTCTTC
few	-	TRBJ1-1	12	TRBV19	CASREGSTEAFF	TGTGCCAGTAGGGAGGGGAGCACTGAAGCTTTCTTT
-	-	TRBJ2-1	15	TRBV4-3	CASSQAGGLDNEQFF	TGCGCCAGCAGCCAAGCGGGGGGCTTAGACAATGAGCAGTTCTTC
few	-	TRBJ2-7	15	TRBV6-6	CASSYRARTEYEQYF	TGTGCCAGCAGTTACAGAGCCCGGACAGAGTACGAGCAGTACTTC
-	TRBD1	TRBJ2-7	15	TRBV4-1	CASSQDWGQGYEQYF	TGCGCCAGCAGCCAAGATTGGGGACAGGGGTACGAGCAGTACTTC
-	TRBD2	TRBJ2-5	15	TRBV5-4	CASIAVTGGRETQYF	TGTGCCAGCATCGCTGTGACGGGGGGGCGGGAGACCCAGTACTTC
-	-	TRBJ1-5	14	TRBV28	CASSPPGGLQPQHF	TGTGCCAGCAGTCCTCCCGGGGGGCTTCAGCCCCAGCATTTT
-	-	TRBJ2-7	13	TRBV9	CASSAGWANEQYF	TGTGCCAGCAGCGCGGGGTGGGCGAACGAGCAGTACTTC
few	TRBD2	TRBJ2-2	12	TRBV29-1	CSVSGGPGELFF	TGCAGCGTTTCGGGGGGTCCCGGGGAGCTGTTTTTT
few	-	TRBJ2-7	13	TRBV14	CASSPRRVHEQYF	TGTGCCAGCAGCCCGCGCAGGGTTCACGAGCAGTACTTC
-	TRBD1	TRBJ1-3	16	TRBV6-6	CASSYVRDSLRNTIYF	TGTGCCAGCAGTTACGTCCGGGACAGCCTTCGAAACACCATATATTTT
few	TRBD1	TRBJ1-2	16	TRBV4-3	CASSQDSDRRRYGYTF	TGCGCCAGCAGCCAAGACTCGGACAGGCGCCGTTATGGCTACACCTTC
few	-	TRBJ1-6	14	TRBV4-3	CASSRTGVASPLHF	TGCGCCAGCAGCCGGACCGGGGTTGCTTCACCCCTCCACTTT
few	TRBD1	TRBJ1-1	16	TRBV4-1	CASSHTPGQGTTEAFF	TGCGCCAGCAGCCATACCCCGGGACAGGGGACAACTGAAGCTTTCTTT
few	-	TRBJ1-2	16	TRBV6-5	CASSYSPGRGGYGYTF	TGTGCCAGCAGTTACTCTCCAGGGCGGGGGGGCTATGGCTACACCTTC
-	TRBD1	TRBJ2-5	14	TRBV5-4	CASSLDRGRETQYF	TGTGCCAGCAGCTTGGACAGGGGAAGAGAGACCCAGTACTTC
few	-	TRBJ2-5	16	TRBV6-5	CASSYSRGGRAETQYF	TGTGCCAGCAGTTACTCGAGGGGGGGGCGCGCGGAGACCCAGTACTTC
-	TRBD1	TRBJ1-1	16	TRBV6-5	CASSYSSKGASTEAFF	TGTGCCAGCAGTTACTCGAGTAAGGGGGCGAGCACTGAAGCTTTCTTT
few	-	TRBJ2-5	15	TRBV7-8	CASSLAGRAVKTQYF	TGTGCCAGCAGCTTAGCCGGCAGGGCGGTGAAGACCCAGTACTTC
-	TRBD2	TRBJ2-3	18	TRBV4-2	CASSQQPPGGVITDTQYF	TGTGCCAGCAGCCAACAACCCCCGGGAGGGGTGATCACAGATACGCAGTATTTT